This T cell receptor (beta chain) came from a study of identical twins (dated by TCRdb to 2016 to 2017). About the full investigation: The study deep-sequenced TCR alpha and beta repertoires from monozygotic twins, unrelated adults of various ages and cord blood to test whether fetal clonotypes persist. Replicate twin experiments were performed at different times using different library preparation protocols to rule out contamination. Here is what the overall study found, with its caveats: Invariant T cells such as MAIT and iNKT could partly confound zero-insertion analyses, although diverse VJ usage argued against such confounding for most clonotypes. Excess twin sharing in beta out-of-frame sequences was weaker because fewer shared sequences lowered the signal-to-noise ratio. Out-of-frame TCR alpha sequences shared between twins showed an excess of low generation-probability sequences compared with coincidental sharing between unrelated individuals. In monozygotic twins, out-of-frame TCR alpha sharing was systematically underestimated by recombination models, although the models agreed with sharing between unrelated individuals. Because the same donors could not be followed over many years, the conclusions relied on cross-sectional statistical analysis. Fewer insertions were carried by abundant cord blood beta clonotypes, a similar but weaker trend appeared in young adult naive repertoires, and no such trend appeared in memory repertoires.

The method behind the library was 5' RACE. These reads were obtained on an Illumina HiSeq 2000. A universal primer binding site was introduced by template switching, and a unique molecular identifier was present in the final cDNA, enabling accurate counting of TCR cDNA molecules. Specific primers in the conserved constant-segment region were used to synthesize first-strand cDNA for TCR alpha and beta chains. Each cDNA library was double barcoded, with a SMART-Mk sample barcode plus Illumina barcodes, to control for contamination. TruSeq adapter sequences along with Illumina sample barcodes were introduced in two successive PCR steps. Sequencing of the TCR alpha and beta cDNA libraries was done on the Illumina HiSeq platform using custom primers. In the original analysis: Unique molecular identifiers were extracted from raw reads with MiGEC, and CDR3 positions were determined with MiXCR. For each individual, recombination models were inferred using an EM algorithm with the repgenHMM and IGoR tools. The tcR package in R was used for shared clonotype analysis, with sharing normalized by the product of cloneset sizes. To study raw recombination without the effects of thymic and clonal selection, out-of-frame nonproductive sequences were analyzed. TCRdb trimmed public reads at Q25 via fastp, called clones via MiXCR and kept in-frame beta chains. Entries that share a CDR3 protein sequence are merged under the most common genes and DNA. The V and J calls follow TCRdb's processing rather than the paper's. The sample table lists about 690,000 distinct CDR3 sequences, 5.5% to 6.5% of them with a count of one. The ten most abundant clones make up 1.5% to 2% of the sample.

All donors were healthy Caucasians. Three unrelated non-twin adults were also sequenced: a male aged 18 to 30, a male aged 50 to 60 and a female aged 50 to 60. Using Miltenyi CD45RO+ enrichment and human naive T-cell isolation kits, memory (CD45RO+) and naive T cells were isolated from PBMC. Ends trimmed: V by 10 bases, J by 2 bases; bases unmatched to a gene: 4. From the cysteine through the phenylalanine, the CDR3 covers 12 amino acids. Here the CDR3 DNA is all that survives: 36 bases in frame from base 1. CDR1 and CDR2 are read off the germline V gene as MNHEY and SVGAGI. About this clonotype: Its antigen specificity is not known. Base qualities were left out, and no much larger clone turns up one base away.

Specimen: naive T cells sorted from blood. The cell subset or site label, as the study defines it: cells isolated with a human naive T-cell isolation kit. The sequence derives from a man between 18 and 29 years old in good health. The V gene is TRBV6-5 and the J gene is TRBJ2-7; 8 junctional bases match TRBD2. The CDR3: CATGGGTYEQYF. The base sequence is TGTGCCACCGGGGGGGGAACCTACGAGCAGTACTTC.